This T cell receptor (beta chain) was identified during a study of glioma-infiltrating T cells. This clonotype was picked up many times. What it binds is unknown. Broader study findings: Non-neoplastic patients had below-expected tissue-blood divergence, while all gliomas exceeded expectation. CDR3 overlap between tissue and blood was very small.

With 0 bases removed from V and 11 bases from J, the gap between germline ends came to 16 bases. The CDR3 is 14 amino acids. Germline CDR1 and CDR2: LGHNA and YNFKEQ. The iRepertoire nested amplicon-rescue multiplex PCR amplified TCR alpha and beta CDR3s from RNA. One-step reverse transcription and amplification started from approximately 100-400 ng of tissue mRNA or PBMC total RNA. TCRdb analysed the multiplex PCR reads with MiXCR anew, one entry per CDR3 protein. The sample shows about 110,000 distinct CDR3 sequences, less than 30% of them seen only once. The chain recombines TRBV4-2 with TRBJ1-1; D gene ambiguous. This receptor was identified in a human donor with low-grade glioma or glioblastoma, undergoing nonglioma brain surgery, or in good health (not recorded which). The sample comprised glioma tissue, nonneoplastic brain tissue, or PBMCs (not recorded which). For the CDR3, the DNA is TGTGCCAGCAGCCAAGATGTAGGACTTAAAGCGGCTTTCTTT. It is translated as CASSQDVGLKAAFF.